This record concerns one T cell receptor (beta chain) sequence. What this receptor recognizes is not known. Mismatch with germline at one junction end may stem from a read error. This sample is drawn from a study of cytomegalovirus exposure and HLA in healthy donors (dated by TCRdb to between 2016 and 2019). For the study in its entirety: An earlier analysis of roughly 630 of the donors reported 250 to 350 Gb of sequence data and around 110 million unique TCR beta sequences from roughly 180 million T cells. In a later genetic analysis, genome-wide SNP genotypes for about three fifths of the roughly 670 donors were used, and that subset was treated as a discovery cohort. The study aimed to test whether cataloging public T cell receptors could reveal signatures of past pathogen exposure. Among the roughly 400 genotyped donors, around 81% belonged to the genetic ancestry cluster associated with self-reported Caucasian donors. The number of typed donors differed by locus: roughly 629-640 for A, B, C, DRB1 and DQB1; some 540 for DQA1; some 610 for DPA1; and some 470 for DPB1. Rather than using new phenotypic data, the later analysis identified candidate immune exposures from TCR beta sequences and from how often those sequences occurred across donors. Class I and class II HLA loci were covered by the typing at four-digit resolution. The study profiled the T cell repertoires of under 700 subjects by immunosequencing and related them to cytomegalovirus serostatus. The study combined high-throughput TCR immunosequencing, statistical association of individual TCRs with disease status, and machine learning to predict cytomegalovirus infection status. To study patterns of TCR occurrence, a later analysis re-analyzed previously published TCR beta repertoires from 500 to 850 donors and added high-resolution HLA genotyping. Across around 400 genotyped donors of the cohort, an average of about 240,000 unique TCR beta nucleotide sequences per donor were sequenced, and roughly 20% of those sequences were non-productive. Besides the first cohort of more than 650 subjects, a separate validation cohort made up of 90 to 150 different subjects was used. Several DR-DQ haplotypes were handled as single units for association and clustering, since linkage in the cohort was strong. Approximately 300 gigabases of sequencing data and 75 million to 85 million unique TCR sequences made up an early release that covered 640 HLA-typed donors. All discovery cohort repertoires had been generated on a single sequencing platform. Donor age, sex, ethnicity and CMV serostatus were compiled together with the repertoire data. To decide whether each TCR beta V gene segment behaved as functional or pseudogenic, an earlier analysis of fewer than 750 of the donors relied on high-throughput TCR beta sequencing.

To prepare the library, the immunoSEQ multiplex PCR assay was applied. The multiplex PCR relied on a mix of 60 forward primers for TCR Vbeta segments and 13 reverse primers for TCR Jbeta segments. The CDR3 region of rearranged TCR beta genes was amplified from genomic DNA by a multiplex PCR assay. Amplified TCR beta libraries were sequenced as 87-base-pair reads on the Illumina HiSeq System. In the original analysis: In a later analysis, tens of millions of unique TCR beta chains were counted across the 666 repertoires, and roughly 11 million of these chains were shared by at least two donors. Raw reads were error-corrected and collapsed into unique sequences with a nearest-neighbor algorithm that merged closely related sequences to remove PCR and sequencing errors. V, D and J gene segments were assigned by aligning CDR3 sequences to IMGT reference sequences. For a sequence to be retained, at least a six-nucleotide match to both a V gene segment and a J gene segment was required. Rearrangements were classified as productive when the CDR3 lacked stop codons and remained in frame with V and J, and all other rearrangements were classified as non-productive. CDR3 was defined according to IMGT convention as the region running from the second conserved V-encoded cysteine to the conserved J-encoded phenylalanine. The earlier analysis of about 530 of the donors excluded any sequence lacking an unambiguous match to a single V gene segment. In an earlier analysis of a few hundred of the donors, a V segment was called functional when productive rearrangements were above 56.7%, and segregating when the standard deviation between donors exceeded 5%. To diagnose cytomegalovirus status from the catalog of TCR beta chain sequences, a statistical classification framework was built. V and J gene assignment, in a later analysis, came from comparing TCR nucleotide sequences with IMGT/GENE-DB human TR gene sequences. A later analysis assigned CDR3 sequences and most-parsimonious VDJ recombination scenarios with the TCRdist pipeline. A later analysis defined each TCR beta chain by its CDR3 amino acid sequence plus V-gene family, and excluded reads lacking a unique V-gene family. In a later analysis, 500 to 700 highly shared, low-generation-probability nucleotide sequences were removed to address suspected cross-contamination and a sequencing artifact. In a later analysis, a clonal expansion index was calculated for each public chain from normalized within-repertoire ranks of inferred template counts. In a later analysis, generation probabilities were computed using a VDJ recombination model fitted to out-of-frame rearrangements, and the results were checked against IGoR. In a later analysis, TCR-TCR, TCR-HLA and TCR-CMV co-occurrence was scored with hypergeometric tests, and a repertoire-size bias correction was applied to TCR pairs. To estimate false discovery rates, a later analysis permuted the HLA or CMV assignments 20 times. A later analysis grouped co-occurring TCRs with DBSCAN, adding TCRdist sequence similarity when clustering within HLA-allele-positive subsets. For co-occurrence clustering, repertoires with fewer than 30,000 or more than 120,000 public chains were excluded, along with five or six repertoires with anomalous nucleotide sharing. What TCRdb holds here is the immuneACCESS table cut down to in-frame rearrangements. Part of the clones is not present; checked against another copy, under half of the missing clones reflect an unresolved V gene, and the others are unexplained. For V, J and clone size, that table is used; D and trimming come from the DNA. For this sample the table gives approximately 150,000 clones, of which around three quarters were detected only once. Over 1.5% of the sample lies in the top ten.

CDR1 is given as SNHLY and CDR2 as FYNNEI, both from the germline V gene. The CDR3 measures 13 amino acids from cysteine to phenylalanine. Left in the record is the CDR3 DNA by itself, 39 bases read in frame from the first base. The cohort comprised 666 healthy bone marrow donors. Cohort members were all nominally healthy when sampled, although unrecorded immune exposures were likely present. The donor was CMV seronegative and was included in the group of a few hundred seronegative cohort members. A peripheral blood sample was collected from each donor, and TCR beta sequencing was performed on peripheral blood mononuclear cells. The Qiagen DNeasy Blood Extraction Kit was used to extract genomic DNA from the blood cell samples. Results and caveats for the whole study, not just this receptor: In this cohort, only TCR beta chains were sequenced, and detectable features were limited by the absence of alpha or paired-chain data. A cluster of highly shared sequence variants was judged likely to be a technical artifact of the sequencing pipeline. According to a later genetic analysis, donors in an Asian-associated ancestry cluster had fewer N-insertions in productive TCRs than the roughly 700-donor mean. When HLA alleles, especially DR and DQ, strongly co-occurred, attributing TCR associations to individual alleles was difficult. In both the original and validation cohorts, the classifier was reported to diagnose cytomegalovirus status with high specificity and sensitivity. The study gave a list of some 150 TCR beta chains associated with cytomegalovirus. Most TCR sequences were observed very rarely across donors, whereas some public TCRs were present in many individuals. In a later genetic analysis, a missense DCLRE1C variant was associated with V-gene and J-gene trimming of TCR beta chains, and the association was replicated in an independent cohort. CMV serostatus was the only immune exposure information available for the cohort. The earlier analysis of approximately 540 of the donors excluded roughly 16 rarely observed V segments, including chromosome 9 orphons, because counts were too low. Correlated functional status among segregating V segments might be attributable to linkage disequilibrium, but an unknown experimental factor could not be ruled out. Sequencing depth was assumed to be roughly uniform across donors in the presence/absence analyses, though that assumption may not hold. Specific HLA alleles were associated with roughly 17,000 TCR beta sequences at a false discovery rate of 0.05 in a later analysis. In an earlier analysis of more than 450 of the donors, most TCR beta V segments were observed in productive rearrangements about 87% or about 30% of the time, broadly matching IMGT annotations. In a later analysis, most CMV-associated TCR beta chains were found to appear HLA-restricted, with HLA associations seemingly driven largely by CMV exposure. The authors suggested that the approach could potentially be generalized to other disease states and immunological phenotypes. According to a later analysis, parvovirus B19, influenza, CMV and Epstein-Barr virus appeared linked to several top co-occurrence clusters. A later analysis found that HLA-associated TCR beta chains were more clonally expanded and had lower generation probabilities than equally common non-associated chains. HLA typing was unavailable for some donors at each locus, so association tests used only the typed subset. A few of the identified cytomegalovirus-associated TCR beta chains were confirmed in vitro to be specific for cytomegalovirus antigens. In a later analysis, TCR association rates were found to vary across HLA loci, with the most associated TCRs seen for DRB1 alleles and the fewest for HLA-C alleles. The 87-base-pair reads could not distinguish some IMGT-functional V segments, including TRBV6-2 and TRBV6-3, so those segments were excluded. A further reported finding was that TCR beta sequences accurately predicted the HLA-A and HLA-B alleles for most subjects in the first cohort.

Material for sequencing was PBMCs. Recombination linked TRBV2 to TRBJ2-7, and 8 junctional nucleotides match TRBD1. This sequence originates from a man aged 40-49 years in good health and CMV-seronegative. The bases are TGTGCCAGCAGTCAGGGACAGGCCTACGAGCAGCACTTC. This yields the protein CASSQGQAYEQHF.